This passage covers 23 T cell receptor beta chains from one sample sequenced in a study of human versus mouse CDR3 diversity and MHC coevolution. This table comes from immunoSEQ multiplex PCR, and its TCRdb copy is limited to in-frame clones, with some not included. The data contain tens of thousands of clones, 80% to 95% of them singletons. Sequenced input: naive CD4+ T cells from blood. Indicated subset: CD45RO-negative CD62L-positive naive CD4 T cells. These receptors came from a person between 25 and 75 years old in good health.

The chain joins TRBV6-5 to TRBJ1-6, with D tentatively TRBD1 (5 bases). CDR1 is MNHEY and CDR2 is SVGAGI in the germline V gene. This CDR3 spans 15 amino acids. V was trimmed by 6 bases and J by 5 bases, leaving 14 bases between them. The chain's CDR3 is CASRIHRSHNSPLHF. CDR3 bases: TGTGCCAGCAGAATCCACAGGTCCCATAATTCACCCCTCCACTTT.

The V call is TRBV11-2, the J call TRBJ2-3; 11 bases are a match to TRBD2. This CDR3 has 18 residues. The trim removed 4 bases at V and 6 bases at J, leaving 15 bases unmatched. Germline loops: CDR1 SGHAT, CDR2 FQNNGV. CDR3 bases: TGTGCCAGCAGCTACCCCCAAGGTAGCGGGGGGGCCTTGGATACGCAGTATTTT. Amino acids: CASSYPQGSGGALDTQYF.

V is TRBV5-3 and J is TRBJ2-1; 12 nucleotides agree with TRBD2. TRBV5-3 is labeled an ORF, and its function is uncertain. The trim removed 4 bases at V and 9 bases at J, leaving 14 bases unmatched. The CDR3 runs to 17 residues. The CDR3: CARSPSPLAGGRFEQFF. DNA of the CDR3: TGTGCCAGAAGCCCCTCCCCTCTAGCGGGGGGGCGTTTTGAGCAGTTCTTC.

This sequence joins TRBV29-1 and TRBJ1-1, with D unclear. Germline lookup yields CDR1 SQVTM and CDR2 ANQGSEA. The CDR3 contains 12 residues. Between the trimmed V and J ends, which lost 6 bases and 4 bases, there was a span of 12 bases. The CDR3 sequence is CSVRGAATEAFF. In nucleotides, the CDR3 is TGCAGCGTCCGCGGCGCCGCCACTGAAGCTTTCTTT.

This chain connects TRBV6-5 to TRBJ1-2; D is perhaps TRBD1 (6 bases). The CDR3 consists of 15 residues. The V end was cut by 7 bases, the J end by 5 bases, with 20 bases between. From germline, CDR1 is MNHEY and CDR2 SVGAGI. The CDR3 loop reads CASKAGVVPQYGYTF. Here the CDR3 DNA reads TGTGCCAGCAAGGCAGGGGTCGTGCCGCAGTATGGCTACACCTTC.

The J gene is TRBJ1-1, the V gene TRBV7-9; 12 bases are shared with TRBD1. The CDR3 loop spans 19 amino acids. V was clipped by 5 bases and J by 3 bases; unmatched bases: 16. CDR1 SEHNR and CDR2 FQNEAQ come from the germline V gene (reference sequence). The CDR3 bases are TGTGCCAGCAGCCCGATAATTGGGACAGGGGGCTCTTGGGACACTGAAGCTTTCTTT. Translating it yields CASSPIIGTGGSWDTEAFF.

This clone was found once. V gene TRBV5-5 combines with J gene TRBJ1-2; D gene unclear. V gave up 7 bases and J gave up 3 bases, with 7 bases separating them. Per the germline V gene, CDR1 is SGHKS and CDR2 is YYEKEE (reference sequence). CDR3 length: 11 residues. For the CDR3, the DNA is TGTGCCAGCTGGCAGGACTATGGCTACACCTTC. Translated, it gives CASWQDYGYTF. The entire variable domain, with the rest obtained from reference TRBV5-5 and TRBJ1-2, is as follows: DAGVTQSPTHLIKTRGQQVTLRCSPISGHKSVSWYQQVLGQGPQFIFQYYEKEERGRGNFPDRFSARQFPNYSSELNVNALLLGDSALYLCASWQDYGYTFGSGTRLTVV.

V and J are TRBV6-1 and TRBJ2-2, with TRBD2 matching 8 bases. V dropped 4 bases and J dropped 7; count of bases not matched to a gene: 11. Germline CDR1 and CDR2: MNHNS and SASEGT. The CDR3 runs 16 residues. CDR3 DNA sequence: TGTGCCAGCAGTGCTCGGGGGGGGGAAAACGGCGGGGAGCTGTTTTTT. Its translation is CASSARGGENGGELFF.

The chain combines TRBV5-4 with TRBJ1-1; D gene uncertain. CDR3 length equals 14 residues. V shed 1 base and J shed 1 base, with 8 bases lying between them. Germline CDR1 is SGHNT and CDR2 is YYREEE (reference sequence). CDR3 region: CASSLITQNTEAFF. CDR3 coding DNA: TGTGCCAGCAGCTTGATTACACAGAACACTGAAGCTTTCTTT.

V gene TRBV27 combines with J gene TRBJ1-2; a weak D match, TRBD1 (5 bases). The V end was cut by 2 bases, the J end by 7 bases, with 14 bases between. This CDR3 has 14 residues. CDR1 and CDR2 (germline): MNHEY, SMNVEV (reference sequence). The CDR3 sequence: CASSLTGQLGGYTF. The CDR3 DNA sequence: TGTGCCAGCAGTTTAACAGGTCAGCTCGGTGGCTACACCTTC.

About this clone itself: Additional DNA sequences in this sample encode the identical CDR3. This rearrangement joins TRBV7-2 to TRBJ2-3; 11 bases are a match to TRBD2. Germline V gene lookup returns CDR1 SGHTA and CDR2 FQGNSA. J lost 5 bases, V lost 5 bases, and 12 bases had no gene match. This CDR3 is 17 amino acids long. The CDR3 DNA follows: TGTGCCAGCAGCACCAGGCTAGCGGGAGGCGGGGGAGATACGCAGTATTTT. Residues: CASSTRLAGGGGDTQYF.

The chain combines TRBV2 with TRBJ1-4, with unresolved D. CDR1 and CDR2 (germline): SNHLY, FYNNEI. Trimming left V 3 bases short and J 3 bases short, with 11 bases between. The CDR3 consists of 15 residues. Here the CDR3 reads CASSDRGRANEKLFF. The CDR3 DNA follows: TGTGCCAGCAGTGACCGCGGGAGGGCTAATGAAAAACTGTTTTTT.

The chain joins TRBV5-6 to TRBJ2-2; 14 bases agree with TRBD2. Germline V gene data show CDR1 as SGHDT and CDR2 as YYEEEE. CDR3 length: 18 amino acids. V gave up 4 bases and J gave up 0 bases; unmatched junction bases: 5. CDR3 amino acids: CASSAWTSGRPNTGELFF. As DNA, the CDR3 is TGTGCCAGCAGCGCATGGACTAGCGGGAGGCCGAACACCGGGGAGCTGTTTTTT. The full variable domain, with the rest looked up from reference TRBV5-6 and TRBJ2-2, is DAGVTQSPTHLIKTRGQQVTLRCSPKSGHDTVSWYQQALGQGPQFIFQYYEEEERQRGNFPDRFSGHQFPNYSSELNVNALLLGDSALYLCASSAWTSGRPNTGELFFGEGSRLTVL.

This sequence joins TRBV10-2 and TRBJ2-3; the match to TRBD2 covers 11 bases. The CDR3 loop spans 16 amino acids. Germline V gene sequence: CDR1 WSHSY, CDR2 SAAADI. The V and J ends lost 7 bases and 6 bases, in that order; junction bases with no gene match: 12. The CDR3 protein is CASTDRTSGLKDTQYF. In DNA, the CDR3 is TGCGCCAGCACCGATAGGACTAGCGGGTTGAAGGATACGCAGTATTTT.

Only a few counts were recorded for this clone. The CDR3, as DNA: TGTGCCAGCATACTAGCGGGAGACTACAATGAGCAGTTCTTC. Protein sequence: CASILAGDYNEQFF. The chain employs TRBV6-6 and TRBJ2-1, with 11 nucleotides matching TRBD2. Germline V gene data show CDR1 as MNHNY and CDR2 as SVGAGI (reference sequence). V was clipped by 7 bases and J by 3 bases; unmatched bases: 2. The CDR3 consists of 14 residues.

The chain has TRBV30 and TRBJ1-1, with 9 bases matching TRBD1. This CDR3 is built from 15 residues. Trimming cost V 3 bases and J 3 bases; bases outside gene matches: 8. Germline V gene sequence: CDR1 GTSNPN, CDR2 SVGIG (reference sequence). The DNA of the CDR3 is TGTGCCTGGAGGGTAAAACAGGGGGCGTACACTGAAGCTTTCTTT. The encoded protein is CAWRVKQGAYTEAFF. The variable domain in full, completed from reference TRBV30 and TRBJ1-1, reads SQTIHQWPATLVQPVGSPLSLECTVEGTSNPNLYWYRQAAGRGLQLLFYSVGIGQISSEVPQNLSASRPQDRQFILSSKKLLLSDSGFYLCAWRVKQGAYTEAFFGQGTRLTVV.

This clone was found a few times. This chain joins TRBV5-1 and TRBJ1-2, with D possibly TRBD1 on 5 matching bases. Trimming took 6 bases from V and 1 from J, leaving 10 bases between them. CDR3 length: 13 residues. Germline V gives CDR1 SGHRS, CDR2 YFSETQ. The CDR3 region is CASKGPDNYGYTF. For the CDR3, the DNA is TGCGCCAGCAAGGGGCCCGATAACTATGGCTACACCTTC.

This chain uses TRBV2 with TRBJ1-1; 7 nucleotides agree with TRBD1. The germline CDR1 and CDR2 sequences are SNHLY and FYNNEI. The trim removed 5 bases at V and 1 base at J, leaving 4 bases unmatched. This CDR3 has 14 amino acids. CDR3 region: CASSPDRANTEAFF. Here the CDR3 DNA reads TGTGCCAGCAGTCCCGACAGGGCGAACACTGAAGCTTTCTTT.

The rearrangement uses TRBV28 and TRBJ1-1, with D unclear. CDR3 length equals 14 residues. Per the germline V gene, CDR1 is MDHEN and CDR2 is SYDVKM. V gave up 2 bases and J gave up 7 bases, with 14 bases separating them. This CDR3 is CASSLPPSGDEAFF. CDR3 sequence (DNA): TGTGCCAGCAGTTTACCCCCCTCCGGGGATGAAGCTTTCTTT.

The J gene is TRBJ1-5, the V gene TRBV19; TRBD1 agrees at 7 bases. The J segment lost 8 bases and the V segment lost 5 bases, leaving 9 bases of the junction unmatched. The CDR3 has 14 amino acids. The germline CDR1 and CDR2 sequences are LNHDA and SQIVND (reference sequence). This CDR3 reads CASSLGPRGEPQHF. CDR3 DNA: TGTGCCAGTAGTCTGGGGCCCAGGGGGGAGCCCCAGCATTTT.

This clone was recorded only once. V usage is TRBV2 and J usage is TRBJ2-1; D may be TRBD2 (6 bases). Trimming stripped 10 bases from V and 5 bases from J, with 9 bases between. Per germline, CDR1 SNHLY and CDR2 FYNNEI. This CDR3 comprises 11 residues. The CDR3 reads CATDYHNEQFF. CDR3 coding DNA: TGTGCCACGGACTACCACAATGAGCAGTTCTTC.

The V call is TRBV18, the J call TRBJ2-3; 11 positions agree with TRBD1. The V and J ends lost 5 bases and 3 bases, in that order; junction bases with no gene match: 4. This CDR3 is built from 15 residues. Germline loops: CDR1 KGHSH, CDR2 LQKENI. CDR3 loop: CASSAGTGGTDTQYF. The CDR3 nucleotides read TGTGCCAGCTCAGCCGGGACAGGGGGAACAGATACGCAGTATTTT.

The chain joins TRBV11-2 to TRBJ1-6; no clear D. Germline CDR1 reads SGHAT; CDR2 reads FQNNGV. V was clipped by 1 base and J by 15 bases, with 13 bases between them. The CDR3 length is 13 residues. The CDR3 spells CASSLARYGDLHF. Here the CDR3 DNA reads TGTGCCAGCAGCTTAGCCCGCTACGGAGACCTCCACTTT.